This T cell receptor (beta chain) was obtained from a study of cytomegalovirus exposure and HLA in healthy donors. Notes on the study in general: The later analysis indicated that the majority of CMV-associated TCR beta chains appeared HLA-restricted. A missense variant in DCLRE1C was later tied to TCR beta V- and J-gene trimming.

In the PCR, 60 Vbeta and 13 Jbeta primers were used. Sequencing was performed with immunoSEQ multiplex PCR; in TCRdb, only in-frame clones are kept and a portion is missing. The sample lists approximately 150,000 clones, roughly 77% occurring once. This clone has more than one count but fewer than ten. Antigen: not known. This CDR3 has 13 amino acids. Per the germline V gene, CDR1 is MDHEN and CDR2 is SYDVKM. Deletions cut 9 bases from V and 3 bases from J, with 15 bases between. The sequenced sample consisted of PBMCs. The rearrangement joins TRBV28 to TRBJ2-7; D is perhaps TRBD1 (6 bases). The sequence derives from a man aged 30 to 39 in good health and CMV-seropositive. The CDR3 loop is CASLDSGVYEQYF. For the CDR3, the DNA is TGTGCCAGTCTAGACTCAGGGGTCTACGAGCAGTACTTC.